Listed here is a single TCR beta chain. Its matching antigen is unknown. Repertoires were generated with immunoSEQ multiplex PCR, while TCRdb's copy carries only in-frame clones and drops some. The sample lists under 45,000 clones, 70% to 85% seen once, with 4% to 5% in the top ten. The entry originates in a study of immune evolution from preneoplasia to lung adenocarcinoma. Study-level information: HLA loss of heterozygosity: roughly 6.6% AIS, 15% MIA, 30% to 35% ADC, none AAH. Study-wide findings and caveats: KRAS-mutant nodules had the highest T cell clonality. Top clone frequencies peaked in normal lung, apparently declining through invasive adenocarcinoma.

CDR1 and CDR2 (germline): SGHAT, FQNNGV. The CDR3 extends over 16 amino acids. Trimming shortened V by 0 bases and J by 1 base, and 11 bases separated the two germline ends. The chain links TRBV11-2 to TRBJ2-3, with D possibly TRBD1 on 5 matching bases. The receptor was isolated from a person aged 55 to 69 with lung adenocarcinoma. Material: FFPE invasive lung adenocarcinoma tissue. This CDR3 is CASSLDGDRRTDTQYF. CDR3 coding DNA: TGTGCCAGCAGCTTAGACGGAGACAGACGCACAGATACGCAGTATTTT.